This TCR beta chain was documented in a study of identical twins. The CDR3 is 15 amino acids. Points on this clonotype: Germline is not matched at one junction end, which may reflect a read error.

A single record per CDR3 protein comes from TCRdb applying MiXCR to the 5' RACE reads. The data contain hundreds of thousands of distinct CDR3 sequences, roughly 20% of them singletons. These data were also reused for a study on T cells expressing NK-cell markers. This second study says: Sequencing of TCR beta repertoires drew on sorted CD3+CD56+NKG2C+, CD3+CD56+NKG2C- and CD3+CD56-NKG2C+ T cells.

Sequenced material: PBMCs. The V call is TRBV12-3 or TRBV12-4, the J call TRBJ2-7, with D perhaps matching TRBD1 (5 bases). This clonotype was sampled from a woman younger than 35 in good health. CDR3 sequence: CATSSGALSSYEQYF. The DNA of the CDR3 is TGTGCCACCAGTAGTGGGGCCTTGAGCTCCTACGAGCAGTACTTC.